A selection of T cell receptor beta chains follows, all from one sample in a study of OX40 agonist ivuxolimab in advanced cancers. Profiling relied on immunoSEQ multiplex PCR, and the TCRdb table lists in-frame clones only, not all of them. The sample yields around 12,000 clones, about 87% seen once. The starting material was CD4+ or CD8+ T cells sorted from blood, obtained in a trial of the OX40 agonist ivuxolimab. These receptors came from an adult with an advanced solid tumor such as melanoma, head and neck, liver or kidney cancer. Each CDR3 is given with its conserved first and last residue. The D gene is left open where the match is weak. Only some rows state a clone size, as once, few, many or a class for expanded clones.

DNA: TGCGCCAGCAGTATTGCGGGGGTCCCAGAGACCCAGTACTTC
CDR3: CASSIAGVPETQYF
D: TRBD2
J: TRBJ2-5
size: NA
V: TRBV10-2

DNA: TGCGCCAGCACCCTGACAGGTGGTGAAAACACCATATATTTT
CDR3: CASTLTGGENTIYF
D: NA
J: TRBJ1-3
size: NA
V: TRBV5-1

DNA: TGCGCCAGCAGCCGATGGGACTTGTCCTACAATGAGCAGTTCTTC
CDR3: CASSRWDLSYNEQFF
D: NA
J: TRBJ2-1
size: few
V: TRBV5-1

DNA: TGTGCCAGCAGCTTATACTTGGATGATGAGCAGTTCTTC
CDR3: CASSLYLDDEQFF
D: NA
J: TRBJ2-1
size: NA
V: TRBV11-3

DNA: TGTGCCAGCAGCTTAGGACGGGGGCCCTACGAGCAGTACTTC
CDR3: CASSLGRGPYEQYF
D: NA
J: TRBJ2-7
size: NA
V: TRBV7-6

DNA: TGTGCCAGCAGCTTAACGCCTAGCGGGACCTACAATGAGCAGTTCTTC
CDR3: CASSLTPSGTYNEQFF
D: TRBD2
J: TRBJ2-1
size: few
V: TRBV7-3

DNA: TGTGCCGGCAGCTTGGGGGCGTTGAACACTGAAGCTTTCTTT
CDR3: CAGSLGALNTEAFF
D: NA
J: TRBJ1-1
size: NA
V: TRBV5-6

DNA: TGTGCCAGCCGGGACACGGAGCTTCCCAACTATGGCTACACCTTC
CDR3: CASRDTELPNYGYTF
D: NA
J: TRBJ1-2
size: NA
V: TRBV6-5

DNA: TGTGCCAGCAGCCAAGATCGGAGCGGGAGGGGCGTAGATACGCAGTATTTT
CDR3: CASSQDRSGRGVDTQYF
D: TRBD2
J: TRBJ2-3
size: NA
V: TRBV14

DNA: TGTGCCACCAGTGACCACAATCAGCCCCAGCATTTT
CDR3: CATSDHNQPQHF
D: NA
J: TRBJ1-5
size: NA
V: TRBV15

DNA: TGTGCCAGCAGTTTAATCCGGAATAGCAATCAGCCCCAGCATTTT
CDR3: CASSLIRNSNQPQHF
D: NA
J: TRBJ1-5
size: NA
V: TRBV28

DNA: TGCAGCGCCACCGGGACTGGGATTTACGAGCAGTACTTC
CDR3: CSATGTGIYEQYF
D: NA
J: TRBJ2-7
size: NA
V: TRBV29-1

DNA: TGTGCCAGTAGAGAAGGGGTCGCAAGATGGGAGACCCAGTACTTC
CDR3: CASREGVARWETQYF
D: NA
J: TRBJ2-5
size: once
V: TRBV19

DNA: TGTGCCAGCAGTAAGGGCAATCCTGGAAACACCATATATTTT
CDR3: CASSKGNPGNTIYF
D: NA
J: TRBJ1-3
size: NA
V: TRBV27

DNA: TGCAGCGTAATACAGGGCCCCGAGGGGGGCTACACCTTC
CDR3: CSVIQGPEGGYTF
D: NA
J: TRBJ1-2
size: NA
V: TRBV29-1

DNA: TGTGCCAGCAGTTACGGCAACCTTTACGAGCAGTACTTC
CDR3: CASSYGNLYEQYF
D: NA
J: TRBJ2-7
size: NA
V: TRBV6-5

DNA: TGTGCCAGTAGTATCGGACAGCCGATCACCGGGGAGCTGTTTTTT
CDR3: CASSIGQPITGELFF
D: NA
J: TRBJ2-2
size: NA
V: TRBV19

DNA: TGTGCCAGCAGCTCGACGATTGGACTACCACTTGAGCAGTACTTC
CDR3: CASSSTIGLPLEQYF
D: NA
J: TRBJ2-7
size: NA
V: TRBV7-8

DNA: TGTGCCACCGGGCGCCTAAGCGGCCCCATCTACAATGAGCAGTTCTTC
CDR3: CATGRLSGPIYNEQFF
D: NA
J: TRBJ2-1
size: NA
V: TRBV15

DNA: TGTGCCAGCAGCTTAGATATGACTAGCGGGATCTACGAGCAGTACTTC
CDR3: CASSLDMTSGIYEQYF
D: TRBD2
J: TRBJ2-7
size: NA
V: TRBV11-3

DNA: TGTGCCAGTAGTATAGATCTGGGGAGTCAGAAAGCTTTCTTT
CDR3: CASSIDLGSQKAFF
D: NA
J: TRBJ1-1
size: NA
V: TRBV19

DNA: TGTGCCAGCAGTCCGAAATCAGCCCAGCATTTT
CDR3: CASSPKSAQHF
D: NA
J: TRBJ1-5
size: NA
V: TRBV27

DNA: TGTGCCAGCAGCTCAGGGGACAGGGGCAACGAGCAGTACTTC
CDR3: CASSSGDRGNEQYF
D: TRBD1
J: TRBJ2-7
size: NA
V: TRBV7-6

DNA: TGTGCCAGCCTAAGCAGGGCGGTGGGGTGGGCCAACGTCCTGACTTTC
CDR3: CASLSRAVGWANVLTF
D: NA
J: TRBJ2-6
size: NA
V: TRBV4-2

DNA: TGTGCCATCAGTGACCCAGAGGGAGCCAAAAACATTCAGTACTTC
CDR3: CAISDPEGAKNIQYF
D: NA
J: TRBJ2-4
size: NA
V: TRBV10-3

DNA: TGCGCCAGCAGCCAGGACGGGACTATATTTACCTACGAGCAGTACTTC
CDR3: CASSQDGTIFTYEQYF
D: TRBD2
J: TRBJ2-7
size: NA
V: TRBV4-3

DNA: TGTGCCAGCAGGTTACAGGGCGGCAGCTTGGAGCAGTACTTC
CDR3: CASRLQGGSLEQYF
D: NA
J: TRBJ2-7
size: NA
V: TRBV2

DNA: TGTGCTAGCAGCTCGGGACAGGGAAATTCACCCCTCCACTTT
CDR3: CASSSGQGNSPLHF
D: TRBD1
J: TRBJ1-6
size: NA
V: TRBV7-7

DNA: TGTGCCAGCAGCCAAGCGGAGGGTAGCGGGGGAGAGCAGTTCTTC
CDR3: CASSQAEGSGGEQFF
D: TRBD2
J: TRBJ2-1
size: once
V: TRBV5-4

DNA: TGCGCCAGCAGCACCGGACTAGGAGCGTCGGATACGCAGTATTTT
CDR3: CASSTGLGASDTQYF
D: TRBD2
J: TRBJ2-3
size: NA
V: TRBV5-1

DNA: TGTGCCAGCAGCTTATGGGTGGGAGGGGGTGCAGATACGCAGTATTTT
CDR3: CASSLWVGGGADTQYF
D: NA
J: TRBJ2-3
size: NA
V: TRBV7-2

DNA: TGTGCCAGCAGCTCCCGGGGGGGGAGGGCGACAGATACGCAGTATTTT
CDR3: CASSSRGGRATDTQYF
D: TRBD2
J: TRBJ2-3
size: NA
V: TRBV7-3

DNA: TGTGCCAGCAGCGTCGACATTTACAATGAGCAGTTCTTC
CDR3: CASSVDIYNEQFF
D: NA
J: TRBJ2-1
size: NA
V: TRBV7-2

DNA: TGTGCCAGCAGCTTGACGGGGGCGGTCGAGCAGTACTTC
CDR3: CASSLTGAVEQYF
D: NA
J: TRBJ2-7
size: NA
V: TRBV5-8

DNA: TGCAGCGTTCGCCCTTTGGTTGGTGAGCAGTTCTTC
CDR3: CSVRPLVGEQFF
D: NA
J: TRBJ2-1
size: NA
V: TRBV29-1

DNA: TGTGCCAGTAGTATAGCCCCCACAGGGCCCTACGAGCAGTACTTC
CDR3: CASSIAPTGPYEQYF
D: NA
J: TRBJ2-7
size: once
V: TRBV19

DNA: TGTGCTAGGGACAGGGGCTACGAGCAGTACTTC
CDR3: CARDRGYEQYF
D: TRBD1
J: TRBJ2-7
size: NA
V: TRBV12-5

DNA: TGTGCCAGCAGCTACGGACAGGGGCCCTACGAGCAGTACTTC
CDR3: CASSYGQGPYEQYF
D: TRBD1
J: TRBJ2-7
size: NA
V: TRBV11-3

DNA: TGCGCCAGCAGCCAAGAAGGGACCAACAATGAGCAGTTCTTC
CDR3: CASSQEGTNNEQFF
D: NA
J: TRBJ2-1
size: NA
V: TRBV4-1

DNA: TGTGCCAGCAGTTTTCAGGGGGCGAGTCAGCCCCAGCATTTT
CDR3: CASSFQGASQPQHF
D: TRBD1
J: TRBJ1-5
size: once
V: TRBV27

DNA: TGTGCCAGCAGTGGGGGGGCGGGTGAGCAGTTCTTC
CDR3: CASSGGAGEQFF
D: NA
J: TRBJ2-1
size: NA
V: TRBV25-1

DNA: TGTGCCAGCAGCTTATCAGCGGGTGCCTACGAGCAGTACTTC
CDR3: CASSLSAGAYEQYF
D: NA
J: TRBJ2-7
size: NA
V: TRBV7-8

DNA: TGTGCCAGCAGCCCCCGGCTCTTCAGCACAGATACGCAGTATTTT
CDR3: CASSPRLFSTDTQYF
D: NA
J: TRBJ2-3
size: NA
V: TRBV9

DNA: TGTGCCAGTAGTATAGATCGAACAGAAGAGACCCAGTACTTC
CDR3: CASSIDRTEETQYF
D: NA
J: TRBJ2-5
size: NA
V: TRBV19

DNA: TGTGCCAGCAGTTATCAGGGAGGCTCCTATAATTCACCCCTCCACTTT
CDR3: CASSYQGGSYNSPLHF
D: NA
J: TRBJ1-6
size: NA
V: TRBV27

DNA: TGTGCCAGCAGCTTGAGTACAGGAACCTACGAGCAGTACTTC
CDR3: CASSLSTGTYEQYF
D: NA
J: TRBJ2-7
size: NA
V: TRBV5-4

DNA: TGTGCCAGCAGCCAAGGGACACCTTCCTACGAGCAGTACTTC
CDR3: CASSQGTPSYEQYF
D: NA
J: TRBJ2-7
size: NA
V: TRBV9

DNA: TGTGCCAGCAGTTTTACTACCCCAAACTATGGCTACACCTTC
CDR3: CASSFTTPNYGYTF
D: NA
J: TRBJ1-2
size: NA
V: TRBV28

DNA: TGTGCCAGCAGCCCTGGGTCGTCCAACGAGCAGTACTTC
CDR3: CASSPGSSNEQYF
D: NA
J: TRBJ2-7
size: NA
V: TRBV7-3

DNA: TGTGCCAGCATCGGAGGGCTAGCAGCAGATACGCAGTATTTT
CDR3: CASIGGLAADTQYF
D: NA
J: TRBJ2-3
size: NA
V: TRBV6-1

DNA: TGTGCCACCAGGAGGCCGGGGCTAACCGGGGAGCTGTTTTTT
CDR3: CATRRPGLTGELFF
D: NA
J: TRBJ2-2
size: NA
V: TRBV6-5

DNA: TGCAGCGTTCCGGACAGGAACACTGAAGCTTTCTTT
CDR3: CSVPDRNTEAFF
D: NA
J: TRBJ1-1
size: NA
V: TRBV29-1

DNA: TGTGCCAGCAGCCCCGGTGGGACTAGCGGAGAGACCCAGTACTTC
CDR3: CASSPGGTSGETQYF
D: TRBD2
J: TRBJ2-5
size: NA
V: TRBV7-3

DNA: TGTGCCAGCAGTAGCTCTTTAGAGACCCAGTACTTC
CDR3: CASSSSLETQYF
D: NA
J: TRBJ2-5
size: once
V: TRBV27